Following are 21 T cell receptor beta chains from one sample sequenced in a study of T cell repertoires in cytomegalovirus infection. Each CDR3 protein gets one entry after TCRdb re-called the reads with MiXCR. The sample lists 290,000 or so distinct CDR3 sequences, 9.6% occurring once. Sequenced material: PBMCs. These receptors originate from a human donor in good health (CMV status not recorded). Some clones in this sample may be carry-over from other donors' samples.

Ten or more counts support this clonotype. The rearrangement links TRBV18 to TRBJ2-1; tentatively, D is TRBD2 (5 bases). Trimming left V 2 bases short and J 7 bases short, with 18 bases between. CDR1 KGHSH and CDR2 LQKENI come from the germline V gene. This CDR3 contains 16 residues. In nucleotides, the CDR3 is TGTGCCAGCTCACCAGCAAGTCCGGGAACCCGAAATGAGCAGTTCTTC. It codes for CASSPASPGTRNEQFF.

This chain joins TRBV12-3 or TRBV12-4 and TRBJ1-1; the D is unclear. The CDR3 has 13 amino acids. Trimming left V 6 bases short and J 1 base short, with 9 bases between. This CDR3 reads CASSLHQNTEAFF. The CDR3 region has the DNA TGTGCCAGCAGCCTTCACCAGAACACTGAAGCTTTCTTT.

Ten or more counts support this clonotype. This chain joins TRBV6-2 or TRBV6-3 and TRBJ1-2; the D gene is possibly TRBD1 (6 bases). Germline V CDR1 and CDR2: MNHEY, SVGEGT. The CDR3 consists of 16 residues. Trimming removed 10 bases from V and 7 bases from J, with 28 bases in between. The CDR3 reads CATLKRQQGTLAGYTF. The CDR3, as DNA: TGTGCCACATTAAAACGTCAACAGGGTACGCTCGCTGGCTACACCTTC.

This clonotype was seen at least ten times. The chain employs TRBV29-1 and TRBJ2-3; no firm D call. Germline V lookup: CDR1 SQVTM, CDR2 ANQGSEA. V gave up 5 bases and J gave up 4 bases, with 4 bases separating them. The CDR3 is made up of 10 amino acids. The CDR3, as DNA: TGCAGCGTTAGAGCAGATACGCAGTATTTT. It encodes CSVRADTQYF.

The chain carries TRBV24-1 and TRBJ2-7; possibly TRBD2 for D (5 bases). The CDR3 is 18 amino acids. The V gene's germline CDR1 is KGHDR and CDR2 SFDVKD. Between the trimmed V and J ends, which lost 0 bases and 0 bases, there was a span of 17 bases. The CDR3 DNA is TGTGCCACCAGTGATTTGCTTGCCGGGGTACGGAGCTCCTACGAGCAGTACGTC. Its translation is CATSDLLAGVRSSYEQYV.

This clonotype was counted at least ten times. The genes are TRBV28 and TRBJ2-7, with a possible D match to TRBD1 (6 bases). Looked up from germline, CDR1 is MDHEN and CDR2 is SYDVKM. The CDR3 is 14 residues long. The germline V and J ends were trimmed by 4 bases and 6 bases, with 16 bases remaining between them. The CDR3 DNA reads TGTGCCAGCAGTTCTGGGGACACGAAAGGCGAGCAGTACGTC. This translates into CASSSGDTKGEQYV.

This clonotype was seen many times. This CDR3 reads CASRLGQGNTIYF. In DNA form, the CDR3 reads TGTGCCAGCAGATTGGGACAGGGAAACACCATATATTTT. The chain employs TRBV7-8 and TRBJ1-3; 7 positions match TRBD1. Germline V gene sequence: CDR1 SGHVS, CDR2 FQNEAQ. V lost 6 bases and J lost 4; bases outside the gene matches: 3. The CDR3 is made up of 13 amino acids.

This clonotype showed up just a few times. V and J are TRBV12-3 or TRBV12-4 and TRBJ2-1; 8 bases fit TRBD1. The CDR3 is made up of 13 amino acids. V trimming: 3 bases; J trimming: 9 bases; junction bases outside the gene matches: 4. DNA for the CDR3: TGTGCCAGCAGTTTGGGACAGGAAGGTGAGCAGTTCTTC. Protein: CASSLGQEGEQFF.

In its sample, this clonotype was seen many times. The chain is built from TRBV25-1 and TRBJ1-1; 7 bases are a match to TRBD1. The CDR3 is 18 residues long. V gave up 1 base and J gave up 4 bases; unmatched junction bases: 15. Per germline, CDR1 MGHDK and CDR2 SYGVNS. The CDR3: CASSEFTPTRRGGTEAFF. The CDR3 nucleotides read TGTGCCAGCAGTGAATTTACCCCCACCCGCAGGGGGGGCACTGAAGCTTTCTTT.

J is TRBJ2-2 and V is TRBV6-1; the D gene is possibly TRBD2 (7 bases). CDR3 length: 15 residues. Per germline, CDR1 MNHNS and CDR2 SASEGT. V lost 4 bases and J lost 3, with 12 bases in between. For the CDR3, the DNA is TGTGCCAGCAGTGCACAGGGAGGGGACACCGGGGAGCTGTTTTTT. It is translated as CASSAQGGDTGELFF.

This clonotype showed up many times. The chain recombines TRBV19 with TRBJ1-5; 8 nucleotides line up with TRBD1. With V trimmed by 7 bases and J by 5 bases, 13 bases remained unmatched. The V gene's germline CDR1 is LNHDA and CDR2 SQIVND (reference sequence). The CDR3 runs 16 residues. The CDR3 nucleotides are TGTGCCAGTAAACTCGGGCCGGACAGGGAGTATCAGCCCCAGCATTTT. Translation gives CASKLGPDREYQPQHF.

The table lists this clonotype with many counts. The rearrangement joins TRBV4-1 to TRBJ2-7; D remains ambiguous. The germline V and J ends were trimmed by 1 base and 6 bases, with 10 bases remaining between them. CDR3 length: 13 residues. CDR1 is MGHRA and CDR2 is YSYEKL in the germline V gene. CDR3 sequence: CASSQAPQAEQYF. Written as DNA, the CDR3 is TGCGCCAGCAGCCAAGCCCCGCAAGCCGAGCAGTACTTC.

This clonotype showed up many times. The chain joins TRBV5-5 to TRBJ2-5; D is unresolved. The CDR3 spans 14 residues. V lost 0 bases and J 1 base, leaving 7 bases between the germline ends. Germline V lookup: CDR1 SGHKS, CDR2 YYEKEE (reference sequence). The CDR3, as DNA: TGTGCCAGCAGCTTGGGATCTGCCCAAGAGACCCAGTACTTC. It codes for CASSLGSAQETQYF.

This clonotype has at least ten counts. The gene calls are TRBV29-1 and TRBJ1-5; the match to TRBD1 covers 8 bases. The germline V gene has CDR1 SQVTM and CDR2 ANQGSEA. The V gene end was trimmed by 6 bases and the J gene end by 0 bases; junction bases not matched to a gene: 4. This CDR3 has 14 amino acids. CDR3 sequence: CSVTGGSSNQPQHF. DNA of the CDR3: TGCAGCGTCACAGGGGGTTCTAGCAATCAGCCCCAGCATTTT.

This clonotype showed up many times. The chain couples TRBV6-2 or TRBV6-3 to TRBJ1-1; maybe TRBD1 (6 bases). The CDR3 consists of 12 residues. Germline CDR1 reads MNHEY; CDR2 reads SVGEGT. Trimming took off 5 bases at V and 7 bases at J, with 11 bases between the two ends. The CDR3: CASSLNRVEAFF. The CDR3 DNA reads as TGTGCCAGCAGTCTCAACAGGGTTGAAGCTTTCTTT.

The chain has TRBV28 and TRBJ1-2; D call uncertain. The CDR3 contains 17 residues. Germline V gene sequence: CDR1 MDHEN, CDR2 SYDVKM. V lost 1 base, J lost 1 base, and 16 bases lay in between. Here the CDR3 DNA reads TGTGCCAGCAGTTTATCTACCCGGGCAAGGCTTAACTATGGCTACACCTTC. The encoded protein is CASSLSTRARLNYGYTF.

This clonotype appeared many times. The V and J genes are TRBV25-1 and TRBJ2-5, with 7 bases fitting TRBD1. V shed 3 bases and J 3 bases; nucleotides not matched to a gene: 7. Germline CDR1 MGHDK, CDR2 SYGVNS. The CDR3 has 15 residues. CDR3 sequence reads: CASSDRGLGKETQYF. The CDR3, as DNA: TGTGCCAGCAGTGATAGGGGGCTCGGAAAAGAGACCCAGTACTTC. The full variable domain, rest sourced from reference TRBV25-1 and TRBJ2-5, is EADIYQTPRYLVIGTGKKITLECSQTMGHDKMYWYQQDPGMELHLIHYSYGVNSTEKGDLSSESTVSRIRTEHFPLTLESARPSHTSQYLCASSDRGLGKETQYFGPGTRLLVL.

Only a few counts were recorded for this clonotype. V usage is TRBV28 and J usage is TRBJ2-6; 7 bases line up with TRBD1. CDR1 and CDR2 (germline): MDHEN, SYDVKM. The CDR3 runs to 18 residues. V was clipped by 4 bases and J by 1 base; unmatched bases: 10. The CDR3 protein is CASSSRQGIRSGANVLTF. CDR3 bases: TGTGCCAGCAGTTCCAGACAGGGTATTCGATCTGGGGCCAACGTCCTGACTTTC.

This rearrangement joins TRBV3-1 to TRBJ1-3, with D possibly TRBD1 on 5 matching bases. CDR1 LGHDT and CDR2 YNNKEL come from the germline V gene (reference sequence). The CDR3 has 15 amino acids. V lost 0 bases to trimming and J lost 4 bases, with 10 bases between them. CDR3 loop: CASSQDLGGGNTIYF. CDR3 sequence (DNA): TGTGCCAGCAGCCAAGATTTGGGGGGAGGAAACACCATATATTTT.

This clonotype was seen a few times. J is TRBJ2-5 and V is TRBV18; D not certain. CDR1 is KGHSH and CDR2 is LQKENI in the germline V gene. Between the trimmed V and J ends, which lost 2 bases and 2 bases, there was a span of 3 bases. The CDR3 consists of 12 residues. CDR3 protein: CASSPKQETQYF. CDR3 DNA sequence: TGTGCCAGCTCACCAAAACAAGAGACCCAGTACTTC.

The chain has TRBV2 and TRBJ1-1; TRBD1 matches at 7 bases. CDR1 is SNHLY and CDR2 is FYNNEI in the germline V gene. This CDR3 region has 15 residues. V was clipped by 0 bases and J by 4 bases; unmatched bases: 5. The CDR3 sequence is CASSEAGGGSTEAFF. DNA of the CDR3: TGTGCCAGCAGTGAAGCAGGGGGCGGGAGCACTGAAGCTTTCTTT.